These 11 T cell receptor beta chains were all obtained from the same sample, sequenced in a study of blood T cell repertoires in COVID-19. The assay was immunoSEQ multiplex PCR, and TCRdb's table has in-frame clones only and misses some. The sample records 150,000 to 200,000 clones, roughly four fifths being singletons. The sample was peripheral blood. The receptors were gathered from a man aged 55 to 70 with active or convalescent COVID-19.

The rearrangement links TRBV10-2 to TRBJ2-7, with 9 positions matching TRBD1. There are 14 residues in the CDR3. Germline CDR1 WSHSY, CDR2 SAAADI. The J segment lost 3 bases and the V segment lost 3 bases, leaving 3 bases of the junction unmatched. In DNA form, the CDR3 reads TGCGCCAGCAGTGATCGGGACAGGGTCTACGAGCAGTACTTC. This codes for CASSDRDRVYEQYF.

This clone was recorded a few times. J is TRBJ2-7 and V is TRBV2; tentative D call: TRBD1 (5 bases). Trimming left V 2 bases short and J 4 bases short, with 15 bases between. CDR1 and CDR2 (germline): SNHLY, FYNNEI. The CDR3 totals 15 residues. The CDR3 region is CASSEPRAPGYEQYF. The CDR3 DNA reads as TGTGCCAGCAGTGAACCCCGGGCCCCAGGGTACGAGCAGTACTTC.

In this sample, this clone turned up a few times. This chain links TRBV2 with TRBJ2-7, with a tentative D call TRBD2 (5 bases). The CDR3 runs to 11 residues. CDR1 and CDR2 from the germline V gene are SNHLY and FYNNEI. Between the trimmed V and J ends, which lost 6 bases and 5 bases, there was a span of 8 bases. The CDR3 sequence: CASRLGNEQYF. In DNA, the CDR3 is TGTGCCAGCAGGCTCGGGAACGAGCAGTACTTC.

The chain uses TRBV24-1 and TRBJ1-1; a possible D gene is TRBD1 (6 bases). CDR1 and CDR2 from the germline V gene are KGHDR and SFDVKD. V gave up 7 bases and J gave up 4 bases, with 12 bases separating them. The CDR3 covers 13 residues. CDR3 region: CATRSPGVTEAFF. CDR3 DNA sequence: TGTGCCACCAGGTCCCCAGGGGTCACTGAAGCTTTCTTT.

V is TRBV7-9 and J is TRBJ2-7; no clear D gene. V was trimmed by 5 bases and J by 3 bases, leaving 14 bases between them. In germline, CDR1 is SEHNR, CDR2 FQNEAQ (reference sequence). This CDR3 is built from 14 residues. The CDR3 bases are TGTGCCAGCAGCCCCGGCGGCTCCCTCTACGAGCAGTACTTC. It yields the protein CASSPGGSLYEQYF.

Judged by abundance, this clone is medium-sized (0.01 to 0.1%). This chain links TRBV6-4 with TRBJ1-6; D unresolved. Germline V gives CDR1 MRHNA, CDR2 SNTAGT. The CDR3 has 14 residues. Trimming cost V 2 bases and J 5 bases, with 7 bases left between them. CDR3 loop: CASSDGPDNSPLHF. The CDR3 DNA is TGTGCCAGCAGTGACGGTCCAGATAATTCACCCCTCCACTTT.

This chain links TRBV2 with TRBJ2-5; no clear D gene. Trimming pared 3 bases from V and 1 base from J, leaving 9 bases between. The CDR3 is 14 residues long. CDR1 is SNHLY and CDR2 is FYNNEI in the germline V gene. CDR3 DNA sequence: TGTGCCAGCAGTGAGTTTACTACCCAAGAGACCCAGTACTTC. Encoded protein: CASSEFTTQETQYF.

The chain carries TRBV2 and TRBJ2-6, with TRBD2 as a possible D gene (6 bases). The germline V and J ends were trimmed by 6 bases and 1 base, with 16 bases remaining between them. Germline assignment: CDR1 SNHLY and CDR2 FYNNEI. The CDR3 is 17 residues long. The CDR3 bases are TGTGCCAGCAGGGGACTTAATTTTCGGTCTGGGGCCAACGTCCTGACTTTC. It specifies CASRGLNFRSGANVLTF.

The genes are TRBV19 and TRBJ1-5; unclear D gene. Germline loops: CDR1 LNHDA, CDR2 SQIVND (reference sequence). The CDR3 totals 17 residues. V lost 3 bases and J 0 bases, leaving 15 bases between the germline ends. This CDR3 is CASSIVSRPNSNQPQHF. For the CDR3, the DNA is TGTGCCAGTAGTATCGTCAGCAGGCCTAATAGCAATCAGCCCCAGCATTTT.

The genes are TRBV10-3 and TRBJ1-5, with 9 bases that match TRBD1. The CDR3 extends over 16 amino acids. Germline CDR1 reads ENHRY; CDR2 reads SYGVKD. Trimming cost V 5 bases and J 2 bases; bases outside gene matches: 7. In DNA form, the CDR3 reads TGTGCCATCAGTAGGGGACAGGGAGGCGGCAATCAGCCCCAGCATTTT. Protein: CAISRGQGGGNQPQHF.

The chain is built from TRBV9 and TRBJ2-7; maybe TRBD1 (5 bases). With 6 bases removed from V and 6 bases from J, the gap between germline ends came to 25 bases. The CDR3 contains 16 residues. The V gene's germline CDR1 is SGDLS and CDR2 YYNGEE. The CDR3 spells CASTLSDSSFVSEQYF. Here the CDR3 DNA reads TGTGCCAGCACCCTCTCCGACAGTTCCTTCGTATCCGAGCAGTACTTC.